The 8 T cell receptor beta chains below were found in one sample sequenced in a study of T cell responses to AZD1222 COVID-19 vaccine. Produced via immunoSEQ multiplex PCR; TCRdb's table is partial and in-frame only. Here the sample spans around 150,000 clones, more than 80% being singletons. The sequencing used peripheral blood, collected 28 days after the second AZD1222 dose. Receptors originate from an adult who received the AZD1222 COVID-19 vaccine.

This clone is a singleton in its sample. The V and J genes are TRBV19 and TRBJ1-2, with D hard to call. Germline CDR1 is LNHDA and CDR2 is SQIVND (reference sequence). V gave up 7 bases and J gave up 4 bases, with 13 bases separating them. This CDR3 spans 13 amino acids. The CDR3 DNA sequence: TGTGCCAGTAATCCTGGACTGACCTATGGCTACACCTTC. This sequence encodes CASNPGLTYGYTF.

The genes are TRBV27 and TRBJ1-5; D is unclear. The CDR3 runs to 16 residues. Germline V lookup: CDR1 MNHEY, CDR2 SMNVEV (reference sequence). The V end was cut by 4 bases, the J end by 1 base, with 14 bases between. The CDR3 reads CASSSHTEGSNQPQHF. For the CDR3, the DNA is TGTGCCAGCAGTTCCCATACAGAAGGGAGCAATCAGCCCCAGCATTTT.

The CDR3 DNA reads TGTGCCAGTAGTCATGAAGAAGGGGCCTTTTATCAGCCCCAGCATTTT. The encoded protein is CASSHEEGAFYQPQHF. V gene TRBV19 combines with J gene TRBJ1-5; TRBD1 is a possible D gene (5 bases). The CDR3 is 16 amino acids. Germline CDR1 reads LNHDA; CDR2 reads SQIVND (reference sequence). V was pared by 5 bases and J by 5 bases, with 19 bases between.

The chain combines TRBV6-1 with TRBJ2-7; 9 nucleotides agree with TRBD2. J lost 2 bases, V lost 4 bases, and 0 bases had no gene match. This CDR3 comprises 13 residues. Germline V gene data show CDR1 as MNHNS and CDR2 as SASEGT. As DNA, the CDR3 is TGTGCCAGCAGTGTAGCGGGAGCCTACGAGCAGTACTTC. Protein sequence: CASSVAGAYEQYF.

The chain has TRBV12-3 or TRBV12-4 and TRBJ2-2, with D unresolved. The CDR3 contains 12 residues. The ends were cut back, 6 bases at V and 5 bases at J, with 7 bases in the middle. In nucleotides, the CDR3 is TGTGCCAGCAGCCGCGGTACCGGGGAGCTGTTTTTT. Its protein is CASSRGTGELFF.

The rearrangement links TRBV5-4 to TRBJ2-2, with 9 positions matching TRBD1. The junction had 7 bases not matched to a gene; V was cut back by 4 bases and J by 3 bases. This CDR3 has 16 residues. CDR1 is SGHNT and CDR2 is YYREEE in the germline V gene (reference sequence). The CDR3 sequence is CASSPSGTGYTGELFF. The CDR3 DNA follows: TGTGCCAGCAGCCCCTCCGGGACAGGGTACACCGGGGAGCTGTTTTTT.

The chain is built from TRBV19 and TRBJ1-1, with D unresolved. V lost 3 bases and J 3 bases, leaving 8 bases between the germline ends. The CDR3 length is 13 residues. Per germline, CDR1 LNHDA and CDR2 SQIVND (reference sequence). The CDR3 nucleotides read TGTGCCAGTAGTATTCTCCGGGACACTGAAGCTTTCTTT. Encoded protein: CASSILRDTEAFF.

The J gene is TRBJ2-4, the V gene TRBV4-1; unclear D gene. Germline CDR1 and CDR2: MGHRA and YSYEKL. The CDR3 runs to 17 residues. V lost 0 bases, J lost 0 bases, and 12 bases lay in between. CDR3 nucleotide sequence: TGCGCCAGCAGCCAAGATCTCGGATGGTCAGCCAAAAACATTCAGTACTTC. Translation gives CASSQDLGWSAKNIQYF.